This T cell receptor beta chain stems from a study of T cell repertoires in ileal Crohn's disease. Produced via immunoSEQ multiplex PCR; TCRdb's table is partial and in-frame only. The profile shows around 14,000 clones, over 65% of them singletons. The CDR3 has 14 amino acids. V was clipped by 10 bases and J by 6 bases; unmatched bases: 4. The germline gives CDR1 LNHDA, CDR2 SQIVND (reference sequence). The receptor's source is an adult with Crohn's disease. The sequenced material came from ileal tissue. The chain links TRBV19 to TRBJ2-2; 14 bases line up with TRBD2. The CDR3 reads CATGTSGGSGELFF. The DNA for the CDR3 is TGTGCCACCGGGACTAGCGGGGGTTCCGGGGAGCTGTTTTTT.